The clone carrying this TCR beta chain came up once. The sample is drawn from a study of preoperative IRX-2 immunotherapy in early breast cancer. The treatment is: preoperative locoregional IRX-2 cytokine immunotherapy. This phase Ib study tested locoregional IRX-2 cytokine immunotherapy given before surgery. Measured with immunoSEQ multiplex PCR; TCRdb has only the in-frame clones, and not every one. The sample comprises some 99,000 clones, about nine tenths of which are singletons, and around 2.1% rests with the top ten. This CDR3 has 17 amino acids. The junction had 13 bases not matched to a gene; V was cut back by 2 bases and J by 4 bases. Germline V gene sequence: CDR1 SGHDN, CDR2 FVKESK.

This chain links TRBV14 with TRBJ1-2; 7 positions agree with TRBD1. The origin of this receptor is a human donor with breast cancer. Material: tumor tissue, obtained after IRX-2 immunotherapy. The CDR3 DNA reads TGTGCCAGCAGCCAAACCGGGGGCGGGCCAGGGGGCTATGGCTACACCTTC. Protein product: CASSQTGGGPGGYGYTF.